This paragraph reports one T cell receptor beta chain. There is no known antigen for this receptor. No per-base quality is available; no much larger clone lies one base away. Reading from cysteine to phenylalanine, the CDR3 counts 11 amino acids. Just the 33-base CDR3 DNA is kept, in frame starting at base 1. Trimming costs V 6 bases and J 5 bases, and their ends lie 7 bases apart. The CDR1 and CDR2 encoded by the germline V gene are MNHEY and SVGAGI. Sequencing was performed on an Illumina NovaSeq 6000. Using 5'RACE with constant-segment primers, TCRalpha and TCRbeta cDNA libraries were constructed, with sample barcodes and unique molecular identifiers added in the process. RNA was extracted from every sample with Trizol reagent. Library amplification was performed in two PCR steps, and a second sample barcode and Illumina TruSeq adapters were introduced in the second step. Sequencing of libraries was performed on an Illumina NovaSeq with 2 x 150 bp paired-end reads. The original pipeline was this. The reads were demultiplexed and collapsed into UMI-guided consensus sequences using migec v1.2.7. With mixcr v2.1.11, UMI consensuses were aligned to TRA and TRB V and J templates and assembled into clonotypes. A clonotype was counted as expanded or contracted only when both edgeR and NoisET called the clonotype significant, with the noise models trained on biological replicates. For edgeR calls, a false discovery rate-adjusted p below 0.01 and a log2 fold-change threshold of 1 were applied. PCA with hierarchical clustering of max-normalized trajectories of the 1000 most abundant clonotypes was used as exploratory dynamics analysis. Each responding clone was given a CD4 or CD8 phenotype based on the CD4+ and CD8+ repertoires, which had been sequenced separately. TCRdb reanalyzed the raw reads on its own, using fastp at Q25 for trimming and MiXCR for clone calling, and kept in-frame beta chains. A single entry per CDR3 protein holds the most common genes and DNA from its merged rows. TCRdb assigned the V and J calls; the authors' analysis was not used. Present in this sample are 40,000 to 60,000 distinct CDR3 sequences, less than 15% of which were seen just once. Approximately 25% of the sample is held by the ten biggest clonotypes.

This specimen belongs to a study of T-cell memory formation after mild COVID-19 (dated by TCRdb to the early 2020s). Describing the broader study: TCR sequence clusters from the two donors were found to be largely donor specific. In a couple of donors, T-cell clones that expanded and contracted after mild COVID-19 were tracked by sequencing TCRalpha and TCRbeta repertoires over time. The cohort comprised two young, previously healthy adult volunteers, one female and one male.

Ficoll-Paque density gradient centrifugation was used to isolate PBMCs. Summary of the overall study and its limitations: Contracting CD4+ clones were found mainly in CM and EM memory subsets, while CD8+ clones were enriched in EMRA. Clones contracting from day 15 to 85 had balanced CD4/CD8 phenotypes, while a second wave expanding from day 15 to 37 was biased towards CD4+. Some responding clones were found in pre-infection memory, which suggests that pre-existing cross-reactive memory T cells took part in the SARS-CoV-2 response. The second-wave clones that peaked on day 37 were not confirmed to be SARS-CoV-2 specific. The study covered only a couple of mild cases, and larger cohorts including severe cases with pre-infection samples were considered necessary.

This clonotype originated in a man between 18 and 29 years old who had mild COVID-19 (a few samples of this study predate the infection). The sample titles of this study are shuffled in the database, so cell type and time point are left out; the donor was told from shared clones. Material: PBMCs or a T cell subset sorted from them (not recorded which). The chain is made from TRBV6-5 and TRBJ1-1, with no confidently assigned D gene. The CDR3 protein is CASRKRTEAFF. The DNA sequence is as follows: TGTGCCAGCAGGAAAAGAACTGAAGCTTTCTTT.